The 17 T cell receptor beta chains given below trace back to one sample, sequenced in a study of CD8+ T cells in alopecia areata. It was cDNA, reverse transcribed from extracted RNA, that served as the sequencing template. Profiling relied on immunoSEQ multiplex PCR, and the TCRdb table lists in-frame clones only, not all of them. This table holds 90,000 to 100,000 clones, 41% found once. Sequenced material: CD4+ T cells sorted from blood. All receptors derive from a human donor with alopecia areata.

This clone appeared many times. The chain has TRBV7-9 and TRBJ2-1, with no clear D. Per germline, CDR1 SEHNR and CDR2 FQNEAQ (reference sequence). This CDR3 has 13 residues. Trimming took 5 bases from V and 4 from J, leaving 9 bases between them. CDR3 sequence (DNA): TGTGCCAGCAGCCCCAGGTCGTACAATGAGCAGTTCTTC. Residues: CASSPRSYNEQFF.

This clone was detected only a few times. The genes are TRBV7-2 and TRBJ2-5; a possible D gene is TRBD2 (5 bases). The CDR3 runs 14 residues. The V end was cut by 0 bases, the J end by 5 bases, with 10 bases between. Germline V gene sequence: CDR1 SGHTA, CDR2 FQGNSA. CDR3 sequence: CASSLARAEETQYF. As DNA, the CDR3 is TGTGCCAGCAGCTTAGCGCGGGCCGAGGAGACCCAGTACTTC.

The V and J genes are TRBV30 and TRBJ2-1; 11 bases are shared with TRBD2. V lost 7 bases and J lost 5; bases outside the gene matches: 7. Germline lookup yields CDR1 GTSNPN and CDR2 SVGIG (reference sequence). There are 14 residues in the CDR3. The CDR3 coding sequence is TGTGCCTACTCTAGCGGGAGGCCGGACAATGAGCAGTTCTTC. Its translation: CAYSSGRPDNEQFF.

This clone was recorded a few times. The chain recombines TRBV28 with TRBJ2-1; a weak D match, TRBD2 (6 bases). This CDR3 contains 16 residues. V gave up 9 bases and J gave up 0 bases, with 18 bases separating them. Germline CDR1 MDHEN, CDR2 SYDVKM. CDR3 sequence reads: CASFGGGAGSYNEQFF. The CDR3 DNA reads TGTGCCAGTTTTGGAGGCGGGGCGGGCTCCTACAATGAGCAGTTCTTC. Together with reference TRBV28 and TRBJ2-1, the CDR3 gives the full variable domain: DVKVTQSSRYLVKRTGEKVFLECVQDMDHENMFWYRQDPGLGLRLIYFSYDVKMKEKGDIPEGYSVSREKKERFSLILESASTNQTSMYLCASFGGGAGSYNEQFFGPGTRLTVL.

This clone was observed a few times. The rearrangement uses TRBV29-1 and TRBJ1-1; D not resolved. CDR1 SQVTM and CDR2 ANQGSEA come from the germline V gene. The V and J ends lost 4 bases and 8 bases respectively, with 14 bases between them. This CDR3 has 12 residues. Here the CDR3 DNA reads TGCAGCGTTGCTGGGTTTACCAACGAAGCTTTCTTT. Protein sequence: CSVAGFTNEAFF.

This chain connects TRBV4-1 to TRBJ2-6; either TRBD1 or TRBD2 may supply D (5 bases each). The CDR3 length is 16 residues. V was pared by 5 bases and J by 2 bases, with 13 bases between. CDR1 is MGHRA and CDR2 is YSYEKL in the germline V gene. The CDR3 spells CASSGTKTPGANVLTF. As DNA, the CDR3 is TGCGCCAGCAGCGGGACCAAGACTCCTGGGGCCAACGTCCTGACTTTC.

The rearrangement uses TRBV7-2 and TRBJ2-4, with 8 positions matching TRBD2. V lost 1 base to trimming and J lost 10 bases; unmatched junction nucleotides: 9. CDR1 is SGHTA, CDR2 FQGNSA, per germline. The CDR3 spans 15 residues. The CDR3 is CASSLESPGGGIQYF. The CDR3 DNA is TGTGCCAGCAGCTTAGAGTCCCCGGGAGGGGGTATTCAGTACTTC.

Worth noting for this clone: One junction end disagrees with the germline gene, perhaps due to a read error. The rearrangement links TRBV7-7 to TRBJ2-3; D might be TRBD2 (5 bases). This CDR3 spans 14 amino acids. The germline CDR1 and CDR2 sequences are SSHAT and FNYEAQ (reference sequence). This CDR3 is CASSSSGVTDTQYF. CDR3 nucleotides: TGTGCTAGCAGCTCCTCCGGGGTCACAGATACGCAGTATTTT. The full variable domain, in which reference TRBV7-7 and TRBJ2-3 provide the parts outside the CDR3, is GAGVSQSPRYKVTKRGQDVTLRCDPISSHATLYWYQQALGQGPEFLTYFNYEAQPDKSGLPSDRFSAERPEGSISTLTIQRTEQRDSAMYRCASSSSGVTDTQYFGPGTRLTVL.

This rearrangement joins TRBV6-5 to TRBJ2-4; D is possibly TRBD1 (5 bases). V was clipped by 6 bases and J by 8 bases, with 20 bases between them. The CDR3 totals 15 residues. Germline-derived CDR1 and CDR2 are MNHEY and SVGAGI. The CDR3 sequence: CASRTIGAGNDIQYF. DNA of the CDR3: TGTGCCAGCAGAACCATCGGAGCAGGGAATGACATTCAGTACTTC.

This clone occurred a few times. The V and J genes are TRBV7-9 and TRBJ2-1; 9 bases fit TRBD1. The V and J ends lost 2 bases and 9 bases, in that order; junction bases with no gene match: 8. CDR3 size: 15 residues. The germline gives CDR1 SEHNR, CDR2 FQNEAQ (reference sequence). In nucleotides, the CDR3 is TGTGCCAGCAGCTTAACAACAGGGGGCTGGAGTGAGCAGTTCTTC. Protein sequence: CASSLTTGGWSEQFF. Filled out from reference TRBV7-9 and TRBJ2-1, the complete variable domain reads DTGVSQNPRHKITKRGQNVTFRCDPISEHNRLYWYRQTLGQGPEFLTYFQNEAQLEKSRLLSDRFSAERPKGSFSTLEIQRTEQGDSAMYLCASSLTTGGWSEQFFGPGTRLTVL.

The chain has TRBV7-3 and TRBJ2-2, with no clear D. CDR1 and CDR2 (germline): SGHTA, FQGTGA. Trimming removed 3 bases from V and 5 bases from J, with 7 bases in between. The CDR3 spans 13 residues. The DNA of the CDR3 is TGTGCCAGCAGCTTTTCTAGTACCGGGGAGCTGTTTTTT. It yields the protein CASSFSSTGELFF.

This clone was counted only a few times. The V and J genes are TRBV2 and TRBJ1-5; 10 nucleotides line up with TRBD1. Germline CDR1 SNHLY, CDR2 FYNNEI. This CDR3 has 16 residues. The J segment lost 2 bases and the V segment lost 8 bases, leaving 9 bases of the junction unmatched. CDR3 bases: TGTGCCAGCCGGGACAGGGGTCAGTCCGGCAATCAGCCCCAGCATTTT. Amino acid sequence: CASRDRGQSGNQPQHF.

DNA for the CDR3: TGTGCCAGCAGTGAGTTGACAGATACGCAGTATTTT. It specifies CASSELTDTQYF. The chain combines TRBV2 with TRBJ2-3; D is undetermined. Germline V lookup: CDR1 SNHLY, CDR2 FYNNEI. V was shortened by 3 bases and J by 3 bases, with 4 bases between the two germline ends. The CDR3 loop spans 12 amino acids.

CDR3 region: CSAGRGETQYF. DNA for the CDR3: TGCAGTGCTGGACGGGGGGAGACCCAGTACTTC. V and J are TRBV20-1 and TRBJ2-5, with TRBD2 as a possible D gene (6 bases). Trimming pared 5 bases from V and 5 bases from J, leaving 9 bases between. This CDR3 is 11 amino acids long. Germline loops: CDR1 DFQATT, CDR2 SNEGSKA (reference sequence).

In this sample, this clone turned up a few times. V gene TRBV5-1 combines with J gene TRBJ1-5; D possibly corresponds to TRBD1 (5 bases). Germline lookup yields CDR1 SGHRS and CDR2 YFSETQ. Trimming took off 2 bases at V and 4 bases at J, with 7 bases between the two ends. The CDR3 sequence is 13 residues long. In DNA, the CDR3 is TGCGCCAGCAGCTTTGAGGGGAATCAGCCCCAGCATTTT. The encoded protein is CASSFEGNQPQHF.

The V and J genes are TRBV30 and TRBJ1-5, with D possibly being TRBD1 (5 bases). V lost 3 bases and J lost 3, with 12 bases in between. CDR3 length equals 14 residues. Germline V gene sequence: CDR1 GTSNPN, CDR2 SVGIG (reference sequence). CDR3 amino acids: CAWSPMGPNQPQHF. In DNA form, the CDR3 reads TGTGCCTGGAGCCCGATGGGGCCCAATCAGCCCCAGCATTTT.

The table lists this clone with a few counts. The chain has TRBV5-1 and TRBJ2-7; a weak D match, TRBD2 (7 bases). The CDR3 runs 15 residues. Per the germline V gene, CDR1 is SGHRS and CDR2 is YFSETQ. Deletions cut 4 bases from V and 4 bases from J, with 18 bases between. The CDR3 spells CASSPTPGEGYEQYF. The CDR3 DNA follows: TGCGCCAGCAGCCCCACTCCAGGGGAGGGTTACGAGCAGTACTTC.